A single sample is the source of the 26 T cell receptor beta chains below, sequenced in a study of identical twins (dated by TCRdb to 2015 to 2016). The library was built by means of 5' RACE. Instrument used: Illumina HiSeq 2000. TCRdb reprocessed the public reads (quality trimming at Q25 with fastp, clone calling with MiXCR) and kept in-frame beta chains. Each entry is one CDR3 protein sequence, shown with its most common DNA and genes. For this sample there are a few hundred thousand distinct CDR3 sequences; roughly a tenth appear just once. Clones ranked in the top ten supply approximately 9.1% of the sample. The sequenced sample was memory T cells sorted from blood. The cell subset or site label here, explained by the study, means: CD45RO+ enriched T cells. These receptors all come from a man over 45 in good health.

This clonotype occurred a few times. The chain joins TRBV24-1 to TRBJ2-4; D is perhaps TRBD1 (6 bases). The germline gives CDR1 KGHDR, CDR2 SFDVKD. V lost 2 bases and J 6 bases, leaving 13 bases between the germline ends. This CDR3 is 15 amino acids long. The CDR3 reads CATSDSSQGPNIQYF. As DNA, the CDR3 is TGTGCCACCAGTGATTCATCACAGGGCCCAAACATTCAGTACTTC.

This clonotype was detected only a few times. V usage is TRBV7-2 and J usage is TRBJ1-1; D is perhaps TRBD1 (5 bases). Germline CDR1 is SGHTA and CDR2 is FQGNSA. Trimming removed 5 bases from V and 7 bases from J, with 17 bases in between. The length of the CDR3 is 14 residues. The CDR3, as DNA: TGTGCCAGCAGCCCCCAAGGGAGGGGTGGTGAAGCTTTCTTT. Translating it yields CASSPQGRGGEAFF.

The V and J genes are TRBV30 and TRBJ1-5, with D possibly matching TRBD1 (5 bases). CDR3 length equals 14 residues. The germline CDR1 and CDR2 sequences are GTSNPN and SVGIG (reference sequence). The V and J ends lost 3 bases and 2 bases respectively, with 11 bases between them. This CDR3 is CAWRGSGRNQPQHF. CDR3 coding DNA: TGTGCCTGGAGGGGGTCAGGGCGCAATCAGCCCCAGCATTTT.

This clonotype was found many times. V usage is TRBV15 and J usage is TRBJ2-5, with 11 bases matching TRBD2. V lost 6 bases and J lost 5; bases outside the gene matches: 5. CDR1 is LNHNV and CDR2 is YYDKDF in the germline V gene (reference sequence). The CDR3 sequence is 14 residues long. In DNA form, the CDR3 reads TGTGCCACCAGGCTAGCGGGAGGAAGCGAGACCCAGTACTTC. Amino acid sequence: CATRLAGGSETQYF.

This clonotype was recorded at least ten times. The rearrangement links TRBV25-1 to TRBJ2-1, with TRBD2 identical over 10 bases. Germline CDR1 and CDR2: MGHDK and SYGVNS. The CDR3 runs 17 residues. With V trimmed by 0 bases and J by 5 bases, 7 bases remained unmatched. The CDR3 is CASSEYLAGGWDNEQFF. CDR3 DNA sequence: TGTGCCAGCAGTGAATATTTAGCGGGGGGCTGGGACAATGAGCAGTTCTTC.

This clonotype was picked up many times. The chain combines TRBV7-2 with TRBJ2-1, with D possibly matching TRBD2 (6 bases). This CDR3 is 16 amino acids long. In germline, CDR1 is SGHTA, CDR2 FQGNSA. V dropped 1 base and J dropped 10 bases, with 20 bases sitting between them. The CDR3 DNA follows: TGTGCCAGCAGCTTAGGAGGTGGGACCTCTCGGGAGGAGCAGTTCTTC. Protein product: CASSLGGGTSREEQFF.

The table lists this clonotype with many counts. The V and J genes are TRBV11-2 and TRBJ2-1, with TRBD2 matching over 8 bases. The CDR3 is 14 residues long. Germline V gene sequence: CDR1 SGHAT, CDR2 FQNNGV. Germline trimming cut 0 bases from V and 10 bases from J; bases unmatched to any gene: 5. In DNA, the CDR3 is TGTGCCAGCAGCTTAGATGGACTAGCCTACGAGCAGTTCTTC. This encodes CASSLDGLAYEQFF.

Ten or more counts support this clonotype. This chain uses TRBV5-1 with TRBJ2-2; D remains ambiguous. This CDR3 contains 13 residues. Trimming removed 6 bases from V and 5 bases from J, with 11 bases in between. The germline gives CDR1 SGHRS, CDR2 YFSETQ. The CDR3 DNA sequence: TGCGCCAGCAAAGACACTTGGACCGGGGAGCTGTTTTTT. Residues: CASKDTWTGELFF.

In this sample, this clonotype turned up many times. Mismatch with germline at one junction end may stem from a read error. The chain carries TRBV3-1 and TRBJ2-1; the match to TRBD1 covers 7 bases. This CDR3 has 14 residues. The V gene's germline CDR1 is LGHDT and CDR2 YNNKEL (reference sequence). The CDR3 sequence is CASSPSTWTGRSVF. The CDR3 DNA reads TGTGCCAGCAGCCCTTCAACTTGGACAGGCCGATCGGTCTTC.

The V call is TRBV9, the J call TRBJ2-3, with 11 bases aligning to TRBD2. V shed 4 bases, J shed 7 bases, and the junction held 5 bases outside the gene matches. Germline CDR1 and CDR2: SGDLS and YYNGEE. There are 14 residues in the CDR3. CDR3 nucleotide sequence: TGTGCCAGCAGCTCGGGACTAGCGGATAATACGCAGTATTTT. As protein: CASSSGLADNTQYF.

This clonotype was seen a handful of times. This sequence joins TRBV20-1 and TRBJ1-2; 7 bases fit TRBD1. With 4 bases clipped from V and 5 bases from J, the junction kept 7 bases outside the gene matches. The V gene's germline CDR1 is DFQATT and CDR2 SNEGSKA (reference sequence). The length of the CDR3 is 13 residues. The CDR3 sequence is CSAISTGDYGYTF. The CDR3 DNA follows: TGCAGTGCTATTAGCACAGGGGATTATGGCTACACCTTC.

The V gene is TRBV5-4, the J gene TRBJ2-5, with a tentative D call TRBD1 (6 bases). Germline CDR1 SGHNT, CDR2 YYREEE (reference sequence). Between the trimmed V and J ends, which lost 2 bases and 2 bases, there was a span of 13 bases. The CDR3 sequence is 15 residues long. The CDR3 nucleotides are TGTGCCAGCAGCTTACAGGGAAGGGAACAAGAGACCCAGTACTTC. Translated: CASSLQGREQETQYF.

This clonotype was counted at least ten times. This chain connects TRBV5-1 to TRBJ2-3; 9 bases map to TRBD2. From germline, CDR1 is SGHRS and CDR2 YFSETQ. The CDR3 is made up of 14 amino acids. J was trimmed by 5 bases and V by 8 bases; bases with no gene match: 9. The CDR3 here is CASQIAGVRDTQYF. The CDR3 DNA reads as TGCGCCAGTCAGATAGCGGGAGTTCGAGATACGCAGTATTTT.

This chain joins TRBV28 and TRBJ2-4; 9 nucleotides line up with TRBD1. CDR3 length: 18 amino acids. V was clipped by 4 bases and J by 0 bases; unmatched bases: 10. Germline values: CDR1 MDHEN, CDR2 SYDVKM. The CDR3 loop is CASSSDRGFIIAKNIQYF. In DNA form, the CDR3 reads TGTGCCAGCAGTTCGGACAGGGGCTTCATTATAGCCAAAAACATTCAGTACTTC. Using reference TRBV28 and TRBJ2-4 for the parts outside the CDR3, the full variable domain is DVKVTQSSRYLVKRTGEKVFLECVQDMDHENMFWYRQDPGLGLRLIYFSYDVKMKEKGDIPEGYSVSREKKERFSLILESASTNQTSMYLCASSSDRGFIIAKNIQYFGAGTRLSVL.

This clonotype occurred a few times. This chain uses TRBV7-8 with TRBJ2-5; 9 positions agree with TRBD1. The germline V gene has CDR1 SGHVS and CDR2 FQNEAQ. With 5 bases clipped from V and 4 bases from J, the junction kept 8 bases outside the gene matches. This CDR3 is built from 15 residues. Here the CDR3 reads CASSLTKDRGETQYF. CDR3 nucleotide sequence: TGTGCCAGCAGCCTGACGAAGGACAGGGGAGAGACCCAGTACTTC.

V is TRBV4-2 and J is TRBJ1-2; D unclear. The CDR3 totals 15 residues. V was shortened by 0 bases and J by 2 bases, with 10 bases between the two germline ends. The germline CDR1 and CDR2 sequences are LGHNA and YNFKEQ. The DNA for the CDR3 is TGTGCCAGCAGCCAAGACGCATACGGAAACTATGGCTACACCTTC. Its translation is CASSQDAYGNYGYTF.

The rearrangement links TRBV7-2 to TRBJ2-1, with D possibly matching TRBD1 (6 bases). Trimming stripped 5 bases from V and 2 bases from J, with 16 bases between. Germline values: CDR1 SGHTA, CDR2 FQGNSA. This CDR3 comprises 16 residues. The CDR3 DNA reads as TGTGCCAGCAGCCCTCAAGCAGGACAGACCTACAATGAGCAGTTCTTC. Amino acids: CASSPQAGQTYNEQFF.

This clonotype has more than one count but fewer than ten. This rearrangement joins TRBV6-1 to TRBJ2-3; possible D gene TRBD1, 5 bases. In germline, CDR1 is MNHNS, CDR2 SASEGT. This CDR3 region has 14 residues. V dropped 7 bases and J dropped 6 bases, with 17 bases sitting between them. CDR3 region: CASTPRGAWDTQYF. The CDR3 DNA reads as TGTGCCAGCACCCCCCGTGGGGCTTGGGATACGCAGTATTTT.

In its sample, this clonotype was seen many times. This sequence joins TRBV12-3 or TRBV12-4 and TRBJ2-7; no firm D call. Trimming stripped 7 bases from V and 0 bases from J, with 13 bases between. The CDR3 has 14 amino acids. This chain's CDR3 is CASTPGGLSYEQYF. DNA of the CDR3: TGTGCCAGCACTCCCGGTGGGCTCTCCTACGAGCAGTACTTC.

This clonotype was counted only a few times. The gene calls are TRBV12-3 or TRBV12-4 and TRBJ1-2; the D is unclear. The ends were cut back, 7 bases at V and 4 bases at J, with 16 bases in the middle. The CDR3 contains 14 residues. The CDR3 spells CASTNSANSYGYTF. The DNA for the CDR3 is TGTGCCAGCACCAACTCAGCAAACTCCTATGGCTACACCTTC.

The J gene is TRBJ2-1, the V gene TRBV3-1, with D unresolved. Germline values: CDR1 LGHDT, CDR2 YNNKEL (reference sequence). The V end lost 1 base, the J end lost 10 bases, and 8 bases lay between the germline ends. CDR3 size: 12 residues. As DNA, the CDR3 is TGTGCCAGCAGCCAAGGCGGTACAGAGCAGTTCTTC. Its translation is CASSQGGTEQFF.

The rearrangement links TRBV5-1 to TRBJ1-1; 9 bases are shared with TRBD1. V trimming: 0 bases; J trimming: 5 bases; junction bases outside the gene matches: 5. Per the germline V gene, CDR1 is SGHRS and CDR2 is YFSETQ. The CDR3 totals 15 residues. The chain's CDR3 is CASSLETGGVTEAFF. The DNA of the CDR3 is TGCGCCAGCAGCTTGGAGACAGGGGGGGTAACTGAAGCTTTCTTT.

This clonotype was seen ten or more times. The chain links TRBV7-3 to TRBJ2-2, with 8 bases that match TRBD1. The CDR3 length is 15 residues. V lost 4 bases and J lost 0; bases outside the gene matches: 1. The germline V gene encodes CDR1 SGHTA and CDR2 FQGTGA. Here the CDR3 reads CASSSGGANTGELFF. CDR3 nucleotide sequence: TGTGCCAGCAGCTCAGGGGGCGCGAACACCGGGGAGCTGTTTTTT.

In this sample, this clonotype turned up a few times. CDR3 amino acids: CASSPVPETQYF. CDR3 coding DNA: TGTGCCAGCAGCCCGGTGCCGGAGACCCAGTACTTC. The chain has TRBV7-8 and TRBJ2-5; no reliable D call. The CDR3 has 12 residues. Germline CDR1 is SGHVS and CDR2 is FQNEAQ. V was trimmed by 5 bases and J by 5 bases, leaving 9 bases between them.

This clonotype was seen at least ten times. The rearrangement joins TRBV27 to TRBJ1-3; D is ambiguous. CDR1 and CDR2 (germline): MNHEY, SMNVEV (reference sequence). Trimming cost V 1 base and J 2 bases, with 6 bases left between them. This CDR3 comprises 14 residues. The CDR3 here is CASSLYQPGNTIYF. DNA of the CDR3: TGTGCCAGCAGTTTATACCAACCTGGAAACACCATATATTTT.

In its sample, this clonotype was seen a few times. V and J are TRBV7-3 and TRBJ2-2, with D maybe TRBD1 (5 bases). Trimming removed 5 bases from V and 0 bases from J, with 13 bases in between. This CDR3 has 16 residues. CDR1 SGHTA and CDR2 FQGTGA come from the germline V gene. CDR3 protein: CASSPARQSNTGELFF. The CDR3 bases are TGTGCCAGCAGCCCAGCCCGACAGTCGAACACCGGGGAGCTGTTTTTT.